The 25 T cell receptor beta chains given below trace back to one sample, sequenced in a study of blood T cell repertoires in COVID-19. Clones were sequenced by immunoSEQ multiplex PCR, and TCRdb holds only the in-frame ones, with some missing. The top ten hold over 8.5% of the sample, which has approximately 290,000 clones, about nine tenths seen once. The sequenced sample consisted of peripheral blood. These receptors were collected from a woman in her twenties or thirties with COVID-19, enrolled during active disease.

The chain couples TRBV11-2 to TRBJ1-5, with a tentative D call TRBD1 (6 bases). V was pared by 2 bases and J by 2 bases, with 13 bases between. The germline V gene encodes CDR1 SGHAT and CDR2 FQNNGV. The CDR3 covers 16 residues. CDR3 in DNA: TGTGCCAGCAGCTTATTACAGGGTAATGGCAATCAGCCCCAGCATTTT. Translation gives CASSLLQGNGNQPQHF.

The DNA for the CDR3 is TGTGCCAGTAGTATAGACCTCGGACAGCAGGTGTTGAACACTGAAGCTTTCTTT. Amino acid sequence: CASSIDLGQQVLNTEAFF. The gene calls are TRBV19 and TRBJ1-1; D might be TRBD1 (6 bases). This CDR3 spans 18 amino acids. The ends were cut back, 0 bases at V and 0 bases at J, with 17 bases in the middle. Germline V gene sequence: CDR1 LNHDA, CDR2 SQIVND (reference sequence).

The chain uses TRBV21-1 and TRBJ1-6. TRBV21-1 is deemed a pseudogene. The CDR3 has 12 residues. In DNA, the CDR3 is TGTGCCAGCAGCCAAACCGGCGGAGGCCTCCACTTT. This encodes CASSQTGGGLHF.

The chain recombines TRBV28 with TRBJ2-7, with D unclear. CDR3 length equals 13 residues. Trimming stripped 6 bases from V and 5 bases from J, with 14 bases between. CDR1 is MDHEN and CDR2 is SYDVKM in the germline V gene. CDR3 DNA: TGTGCCAGCAGCGTCGGATGGAGCGACGAGCAGTACTTC. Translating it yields CASSVGWSDEQYF.

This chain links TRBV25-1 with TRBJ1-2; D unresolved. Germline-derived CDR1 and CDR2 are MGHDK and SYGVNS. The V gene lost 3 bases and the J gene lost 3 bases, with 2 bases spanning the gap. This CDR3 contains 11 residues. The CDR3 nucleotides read TGTGCCAGCAGTGACTACTATGGCTACACCTTC. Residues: CASSDYYGYTF.

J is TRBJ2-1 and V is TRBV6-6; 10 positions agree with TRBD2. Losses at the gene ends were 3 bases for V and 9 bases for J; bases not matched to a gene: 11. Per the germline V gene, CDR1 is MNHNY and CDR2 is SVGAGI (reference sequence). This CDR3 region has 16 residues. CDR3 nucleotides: TGTGCCAGCAGTTATGGGGGACTAGCGAGTGGGGGTGAGCAGTTCTTC. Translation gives CASSYGGLASGGEQFF.

CDR3 in DNA: TGTGCCAGTAGTGGGATGGGGAGGAACGGCTACACCTTC. It codes for CASSGMGRNGYTF. The chain couples TRBV19 to TRBJ1-2; D gene unclear. V dropped 5 bases and J dropped 8 bases, with 15 bases sitting between them. This CDR3 contains 13 residues. Germline V lookup: CDR1 LNHDA, CDR2 SQIVND (reference sequence).

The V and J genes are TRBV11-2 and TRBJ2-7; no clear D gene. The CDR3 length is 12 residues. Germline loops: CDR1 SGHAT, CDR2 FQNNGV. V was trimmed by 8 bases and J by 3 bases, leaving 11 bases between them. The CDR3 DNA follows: TGTGCCAGCTTCACCGGTGGCTACGAGCAGTACTTC. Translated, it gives CASFTGGYEQYF.

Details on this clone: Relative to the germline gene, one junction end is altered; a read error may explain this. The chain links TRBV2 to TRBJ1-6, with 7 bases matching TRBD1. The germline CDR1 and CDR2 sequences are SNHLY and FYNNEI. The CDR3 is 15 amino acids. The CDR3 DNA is TGTGCCAGAAGTGCTAGGGGGCTAATGGATTCACCCCTCCACTTT. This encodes CARSARGLMDSPLHF.

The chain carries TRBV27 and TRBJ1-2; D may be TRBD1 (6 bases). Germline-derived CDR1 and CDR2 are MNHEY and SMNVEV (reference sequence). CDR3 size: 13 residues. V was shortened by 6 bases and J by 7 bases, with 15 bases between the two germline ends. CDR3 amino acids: CASRVTGSAGYTF. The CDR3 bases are TGTGCCAGCAGGGTCACAGGGAGTGCTGGCTACACCTTC.

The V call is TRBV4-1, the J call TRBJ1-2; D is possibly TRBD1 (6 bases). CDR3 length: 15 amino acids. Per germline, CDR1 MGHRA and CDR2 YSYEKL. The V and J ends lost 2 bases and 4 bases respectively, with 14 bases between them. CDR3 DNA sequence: TGCGCCAGCAGCCAAAGGGGGGGCGAGGGCTATGGCTACACCTTC. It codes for CASSQRGGEGYGYTF.

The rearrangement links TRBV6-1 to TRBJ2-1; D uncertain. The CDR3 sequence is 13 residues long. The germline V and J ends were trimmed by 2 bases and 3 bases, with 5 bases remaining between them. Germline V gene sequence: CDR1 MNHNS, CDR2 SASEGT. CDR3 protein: CASSERSYNEQFF. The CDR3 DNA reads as TGTGCCAGCAGTGAACGCAGCTACAATGAGCAGTTCTTC.

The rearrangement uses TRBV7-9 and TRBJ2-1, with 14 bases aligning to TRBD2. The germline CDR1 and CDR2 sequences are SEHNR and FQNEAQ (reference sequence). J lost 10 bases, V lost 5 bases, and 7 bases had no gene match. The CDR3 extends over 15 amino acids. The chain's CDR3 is CASSRLAGGREEQFF. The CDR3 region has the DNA TGTGCCAGCAGCAGACTAGCGGGGGGGCGAGAGGAGCAGTTCTTC.

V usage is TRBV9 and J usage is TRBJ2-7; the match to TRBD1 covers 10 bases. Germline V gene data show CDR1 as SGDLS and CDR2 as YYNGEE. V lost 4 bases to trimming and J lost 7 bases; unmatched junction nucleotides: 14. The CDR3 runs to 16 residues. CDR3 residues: CASSPQGGQGVYEQYF. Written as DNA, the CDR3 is TGTGCCAGCAGCCCTCAGGGAGGACAGGGGGTATATGAGCAGTACTTC. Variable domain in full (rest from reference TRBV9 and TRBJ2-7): DSGVTQTPKHLITATGQRVTLRCSPRSGDLSVYWYQQSLDQGLQFLIQYYNGEERAKGNILERFSAQQFPDLHSELNLSSLELGDSALYFCASSPQGGQGVYEQYFGPGTRLTVT.

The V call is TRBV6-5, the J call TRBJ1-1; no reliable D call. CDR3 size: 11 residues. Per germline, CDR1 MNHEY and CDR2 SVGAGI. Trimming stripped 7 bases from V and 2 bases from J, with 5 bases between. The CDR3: CASTKNTEAFF. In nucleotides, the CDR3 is TGTGCCAGCACCAAAAACACTGAAGCTTTCTTT.

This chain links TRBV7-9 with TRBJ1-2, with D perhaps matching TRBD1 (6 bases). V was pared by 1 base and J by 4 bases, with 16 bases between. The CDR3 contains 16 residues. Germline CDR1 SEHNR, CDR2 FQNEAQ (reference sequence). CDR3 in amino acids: CASSLDLQGWSYGYTF. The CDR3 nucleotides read TGTGCCAGCAGCTTAGACCTACAGGGCTGGAGCTATGGCTACACCTTC.

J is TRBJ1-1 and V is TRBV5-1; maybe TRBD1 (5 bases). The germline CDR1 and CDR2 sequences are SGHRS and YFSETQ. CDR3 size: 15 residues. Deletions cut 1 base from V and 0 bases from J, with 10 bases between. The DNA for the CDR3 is TGCGCCAGCAGCTTGTTGACAGACATGAACACTGAAGCTTTCTTT. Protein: CASSLLTDMNTEAFF.

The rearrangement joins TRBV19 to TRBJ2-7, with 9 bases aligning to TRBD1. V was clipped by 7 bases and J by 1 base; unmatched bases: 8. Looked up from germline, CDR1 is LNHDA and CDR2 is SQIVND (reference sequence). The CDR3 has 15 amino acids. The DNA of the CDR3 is TGTGCCAGTAAAGGAACGGACAGGGGTTCCTACGAGCAGTACTTC. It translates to CASKGTDRGSYEQYF.

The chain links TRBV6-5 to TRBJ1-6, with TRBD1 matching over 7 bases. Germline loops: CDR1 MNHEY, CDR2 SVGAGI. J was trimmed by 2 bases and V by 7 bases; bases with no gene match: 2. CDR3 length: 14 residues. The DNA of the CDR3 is TGTGCCAGCACCGGACAGGCCTATAATTCACCCCTCCACTTT. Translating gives CASTGQAYNSPLHF.

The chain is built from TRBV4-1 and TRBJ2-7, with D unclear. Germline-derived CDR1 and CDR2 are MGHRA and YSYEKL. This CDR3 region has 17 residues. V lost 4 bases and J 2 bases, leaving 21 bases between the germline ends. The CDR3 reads CASSLVGEVILAYEQYF. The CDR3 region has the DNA TGCGCCAGCAGCCTGGTTGGAGAAGTTATCCTCGCCTACGAGCAGTACTTC.

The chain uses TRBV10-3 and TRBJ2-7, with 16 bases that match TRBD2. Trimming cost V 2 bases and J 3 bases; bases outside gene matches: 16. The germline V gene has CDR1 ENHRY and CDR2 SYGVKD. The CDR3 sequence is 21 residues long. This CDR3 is CAISEDLRGTSGGATYYEQYF. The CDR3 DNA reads TGTGCCATCAGTGAGGATTTAAGAGGGACTAGCGGGGGGGCGACCTACTACGAGCAGTACTTC.

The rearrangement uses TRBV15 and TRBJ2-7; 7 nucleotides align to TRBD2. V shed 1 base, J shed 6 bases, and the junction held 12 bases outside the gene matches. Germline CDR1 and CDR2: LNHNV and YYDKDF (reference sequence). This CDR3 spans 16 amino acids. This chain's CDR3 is CATSRGAAGLTPEQYF. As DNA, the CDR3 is TGTGCCACCAGCAGAGGGGCGGCGGGACTAACGCCCGAGCAGTACTTC.

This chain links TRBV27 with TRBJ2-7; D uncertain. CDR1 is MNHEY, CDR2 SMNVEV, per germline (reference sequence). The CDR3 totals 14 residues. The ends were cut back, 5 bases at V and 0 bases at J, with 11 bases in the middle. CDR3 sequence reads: CASSLSGNSYEQYF. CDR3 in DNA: TGTGCCAGCAGTCTCTCAGGTAACTCCTACGAGCAGTACTTC.

CDR3 residues: CASQGGLFGYGYTF. The CDR3 nucleotides are TGTGCCAGCCAAGGGGGTTTGTTTGGGTATGGCTACACCTTC. The chain carries TRBV28 and TRBJ1-2, with D tentatively TRBD1 (6 bases). From germline, CDR1 is MDHEN and CDR2 SYDVKM. Trimming took off 8 bases at V and 5 bases at J, with 18 bases between the two ends. This CDR3 region has 14 residues.

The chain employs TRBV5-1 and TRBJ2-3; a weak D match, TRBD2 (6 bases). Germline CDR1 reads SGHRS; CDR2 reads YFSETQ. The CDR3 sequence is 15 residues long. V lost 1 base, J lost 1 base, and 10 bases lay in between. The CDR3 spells CASSLWQRGTDTQYF. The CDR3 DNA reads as TGCGCCAGCAGCTTGTGGCAGCGGGGCACAGATACGCAGTATTTT.